The sample holds one count of the clone carrying this T cell receptor beta chain. V was clipped by 4 bases and J by 4 bases; unmatched bases: 12. Germline V gives CDR1 SGHNT, CDR2 YENEEA. The CDR3 sequence is 16 residues long. Measured with immunoSEQ multiplex PCR; TCRdb has only the in-frame clones, and not every one. The sample records fewer than 150,000 clones, approximately 80% being singletons. The sample is drawn from a study of cytotoxic CD8 clonotypes in ibrutinib-treated CLL. The sample in question was PBMCs, obtained after 24 months of ibrutinib treatment. The sequence derives from a human donor with chronic lymphocytic leukemia. The chain has TRBV11-3 and TRBJ2-5; 7 bases match TRBD1. CDR3 coding DNA: TGTGCCAGCAGCTCGGGACAGTCCGGCCCACGAGAGACCCAGTACTTC. As protein: CASSSGQSGPRETQYF.